These 23 T cell receptor beta chains share one sample of origin, sequenced in a study of CD8 T cells in Susac syndrome. The authors reverse transcribed 0.5 to 1 ug RNA with random hexamers. TCRdb fed the immunoSEQ multiplex PCR reads into MiXCR, producing one record per CDR3 protein. This sample has over 95,000 distinct CDR3 sequences, with around nine tenths found just once. The sequenced sample was CD4+ T cells from PBMCs. All receptors come from a human donor in good health.

The chain uses TRBV10-3 and TRBJ2-1, with D perhaps TRBD2 (5 bases). Between the trimmed V and J ends, which lost 0 bases and 0 bases, there was a span of 6 bases. Germline V gene sequence: CDR1 ENHRY, CDR2 SYGVKD. CDR3 length equals 15 residues. The CDR3 sequence is CAISESAGSYNEQFF. The CDR3 nucleotides read TGTGCCATCAGTGAGTCCGCGGGCTCCTACAATGAGCAGTTCTTC.

V usage is TRBV9 and J usage is TRBJ1-2; no firm D call. This CDR3 is built from 11 residues. Trimming removed 3 bases from V and 5 bases from J, with 5 bases in between. CDR1 is SGDLS, CDR2 YYNGEE, per germline. The CDR3 DNA is TGTGCCAGCAGCGGGATTTATGGCTACACCTTC. Its protein is CASSGIYGYTF.

The count of this clonotype is one. This rearrangement joins TRBV15 to TRBJ2-7, with D possibly matching TRBD2 (6 bases). V lost 1 base, J lost 6 bases, and 13 bases lay in between. The CDR3 is made up of 14 amino acids. Germline CDR1 LNHNV, CDR2 YYDKDF (reference sequence). CDR3 region: CATSRVGGIIEQYF. CDR3 nucleotides: TGTGCCACCAGCAGAGTCGGGGGAATCATCGAGCAGTACTTC.

The CDR3 sequence: CATSRDDRDISGANVLTF. The CDR3 DNA is TGTGCCACCAGCAGAGATGACAGGGATATTTCTGGGGCCAACGTCCTGACTTTC. The rearrangement links TRBV15 to TRBJ2-6, with 7 bases matching TRBD1. This CDR3 has 18 residues. V lost 0 bases to trimming and J lost 1 base; unmatched junction nucleotides: 6. Germline CDR1 and CDR2: LNHNV and YYDKDF (reference sequence). The full variable domain, in which reference TRBV15 and TRBJ2-6 provide the parts outside the CDR3, is DAMVIQNPRYQVTQFGKPVTLSCSQTLNHNVMYWYQQKSSQAPKLLFHYYDKDFNNEADTPDNFQSRRPNTSFCFLDIRSPGLGDTAMYLCATSRDDRDISGANVLTFGAGSRLTVL.

The chain links TRBV11-2 to TRBJ2-1; D is undetermined. The V end was cut by 4 bases, the J end by 0 bases, with 13 bases between. The CDR3 is 16 amino acids. Per the germline V gene, CDR1 is SGHAT and CDR2 is FQNNGV. CDR3 sequence reads: CASSSFLVASYNEQFF. The CDR3, as DNA: TGTGCCAGCAGCTCCTTCCTCGTAGCCTCCTACAATGAGCAGTTCTTC.

The chain employs TRBV18 and TRBJ2-7; D may correspond to TRBD1 or TRBD2 (5 bases each). V was cut by 0 bases and J by 3 bases, with 12 bases left in between. This CDR3 spans 15 amino acids. Germline-derived CDR1 and CDR2 are KGHSH and LQKENI. The CDR3 sequence: CASSPPGRGHYEQYF. In nucleotides, the CDR3 is TGTGCCAGCTCACCACCGGGACGCGGACACTACGAGCAGTACTTC. Full variable domain (missing parts from reference TRBV18 and TRBJ2-7): NAGVMQNPRHLVRRRGQEARLRCSPMKGHSHVYWYRQLPEEGLKFMVYLQKENIIDESGMPKERFSAEFPKEGPSILRIQQVVRGDSAAYFCASSPPGRGHYEQYFGPGTRLTVT.

The chain links TRBV20-1 to TRBJ2-7; TRBD2 is a possible D gene (6 bases). The CDR3 contains 12 residues. Per germline, CDR1 DFQATT and CDR2 SNEGSKA (reference sequence). Trimming shortened V by 3 bases and J by 3 bases, and 9 bases separated the two germline ends. The CDR3 DNA reads as TGCAGTGCTAGTGGGGGAGGCTACGAGCAGTACTTC. Its translation: CSASGGGYEQYF.

CDR3 residues: CASRTGGAATTQYF. CDR3 nucleotide sequence: TGTGCCAGCCGAACTGGAGGGGCCGCTACGACCCAGTACTTC. This chain uses TRBV7-9 with TRBJ2-5; possibly TRBD2 for D (6 bases). Germline V CDR1 and CDR2: SEHNR, FQNEAQ (reference sequence). V lost 8 bases and J 7 bases, leaving 20 bases between the germline ends. This CDR3 is 14 amino acids long.

This rearrangement joins TRBV20-1 to TRBJ2-1; D possibly corresponds to TRBD2 (5 bases). The germline gives CDR1 DFQATT, CDR2 SNEGSKA (reference sequence). V was shortened by 6 bases and J by 6 bases, with 12 bases between the two germline ends. The CDR3 length is 12 residues. The CDR3 spells CSAHRSGNEQFF. The CDR3 DNA reads as TGCAGTGCCCACCGGAGCGGCAATGAGCAGTTCTTC.

The chain's CDR3 is CASSSLEGIGQYF. The CDR3 DNA reads as TGCGCCAGCAGCTCCCTGGAGGGGATCGGGCAGTACTTC. The gene calls are TRBV5-1 and TRBJ2-7; tentative D call: TRBD2 (6 bases). The CDR3 loop spans 13 amino acids. V gave up 3 bases and J gave up 9 bases, with 16 bases separating them. CDR1 and CDR2 from the germline V gene are SGHRS and YFSETQ.

The table lists this clonotype with a count of one. This rearrangement joins TRBV4-1 to TRBJ2-1; 7 bases map to TRBD2. Germline lookup yields CDR1 MGHRA and CDR2 YSYEKL. CDR3 length: 14 amino acids. V lost 1 base and J lost 8; bases outside the gene matches: 5. This CDR3 reads CASSQGLAFDEQFF. CDR3 nucleotide sequence: TGCGCCAGCAGCCAAGGACTAGCCTTCGATGAGCAGTTCTTC.

V and J are TRBV4-2 and TRBJ1-1; no clear D gene. This CDR3 has 16 residues. Per germline, CDR1 LGHNA and CDR2 YNFKEQ. V lost 2 bases, J lost 0 bases, and 13 bases lay in between. This CDR3 is CASSQPPGQLNTEAFF. CDR3 sequence (DNA): TGTGCCAGCAGCCAACCACCGGGCCAATTGAACACTGAAGCTTTCTTT.

The chain joins TRBV4-3 to TRBJ2-3, with a possible D match to TRBD1 (5 bases). This CDR3 comprises 17 residues. Deletions cut 0 bases from V and 7 bases from J, with 20 bases between. The germline gives CDR1 LGHNA, CDR2 YSLEER. CDR3 protein: CASSQEQAAPTTNTQYF. The CDR3 nucleotides read TGCGCCAGCAGCCAAGAACAGGCAGCCCCTACTACGAATACGCAGTATTTT.

In this sample, this clonotype turned up once. V gene TRBV14 combines with J gene TRBJ1-6; D remains unclear. CDR1 is SGHDN and CDR2 is FVKESK in the germline V gene. Trimming left V 5 bases short and J 0 bases short, with 8 bases between. The CDR3 contains 15 residues. The CDR3 loop is CASSRRSSYNSPLHF. For the CDR3, the DNA is TGTGCCAGCAGCAGGAGAAGCTCCTATAATTCACCCCTCCACTTT.

CDR3 bases: TGCGCCAGCAGCCCGGACCTTACAGGCGCCGCTGGGGCCAACGTCCTGACTTTC. Translation gives CASSPDLTGAAGANVLTF. The V and J genes are TRBV5-1 and TRBJ2-6; TRBD1 is a possible D gene (5 bases). The germline V gene has CDR1 SGHRS and CDR2 YFSETQ. The ends were cut back, 4 bases at V and 2 bases at J, with 19 bases in the middle. CDR3 length: 18 amino acids. Filled out from reference TRBV5-1 and TRBJ2-6, the complete variable domain reads KAGVTQTPRYLIKTRGQQVTLSCSPISGHRSVSWYQQTPGQGLQFLFEYFSETQRNKGNFPGRFSGRQFSNSRSEMNVSTLELGDSALYLCASSPDLTGAAGANVLTFGAGSRLTVL.

The chain has TRBV10-3 and TRBJ2-7; D is undetermined. Trimming took off 11 bases at V and 2 bases at J, with 10 bases between the two ends. Germline lookup yields CDR1 ENHRY and CDR2 SYGVKD. The CDR3 is made up of 11 amino acids. The CDR3 DNA sequence: TGTGCCGTCGAGGTTGCCTACGAGCAGTACTTC. It is translated as CAVEVAYEQYF.

The chain recombines TRBV20-1 with TRBJ2-7, with 8 bases matching TRBD2. CDR1 is DFQATT and CDR2 is SNEGSKA in the germline V gene (reference sequence). V dropped 3 bases and J dropped 5; count of bases not matched to a gene: 12. The CDR3 extends over 15 amino acids. CDR3 bases: TGCAGTGCTAGTTTAGCGGCGGGAGGTTCCCACGAGCAGTACTTC. Protein sequence: CSASLAAGGSHEQYF.

The V call is TRBV6-5, the J call TRBJ1-2; 7 bases map to TRBD1. With 2 bases clipped from V and 2 bases from J, the junction kept 20 bases outside the gene matches. Germline CDR1 and CDR2: MNHEY and SVGAGI. The CDR3 is made up of 20 amino acids. The CDR3 bases are TGTGCCAGCAGTTACATTACCGGGACAGAGGGCTGGCCTTCGAACTATGGCTACACCTTC. Translated, it gives CASSYITGTEGWPSNYGYTF.

The gene calls are TRBV4-3 and TRBJ2-5, with 7 bases lining up with TRBD2. Germline V gene sequence: CDR1 LGHNA, CDR2 YSLEER. The V segment lost 0 bases and the J segment 6 bases; nucleotides outside the gene matches: 7. This CDR3 is built from 15 residues. CDR3 bases: TGCGCCAGCAGCCAAGAAATACTAGCGTATAAGACCCAGTACTTC. It is translated as CASSQEILAYKTQYF.

The chain joins TRBV29-1 to TRBJ2-1; D ambiguous. Germline V gene sequence: CDR1 SQVTM, CDR2 ANQGSEA. V dropped 0 bases and J dropped 3 bases, with 9 bases sitting between them. The length of the CDR3 is 14 residues. The CDR3 region is CSVEDVVSYNEQFF. The CDR3 region has the DNA TGCAGCGTTGAAGATGTGGTAAGCTACAATGAGCAGTTCTTC.

The chain combines TRBV19 with TRBJ1-1; 7 bases are shared with TRBD1. Looked up from germline, CDR1 is LNHDA and CDR2 is SQIVND (reference sequence). There are 12 residues in the CDR3. V gave up 2 bases and J gave up 11 bases; unmatched junction bases: 5. Here the CDR3 DNA reads TGTGCCAGTAGTATACCAGGGACAGCGGCTTTCTTT. Translated: CASSIPGTAAFF.

V is TRBV2 and J is TRBJ2-3; the D call may be TRBD1 or TRBD2 (5 bases each). This CDR3 region has 12 residues. Germline CDR1 SNHLY, CDR2 FYNNEI. CDR3 in DNA: TGTGCTAGAGGGGATAGCCCAGATACGCAGTATTTT. It translates to CARGDSPDTQYF.

This rearrangement joins TRBV30 to TRBJ2-7, with D possibly being TRBD2 (5 bases). Germline CDR1 GTSNPN, CDR2 SVGIG (reference sequence). The V and J ends lost 2 bases and 6 bases respectively, with 14 bases between them. There are 13 residues in the CDR3. This CDR3 is CAWSTRGIGEQYF. The CDR3 DNA reads TGTGCCTGGAGTACCCGAGGGATAGGCGAGCAGTACTTC.